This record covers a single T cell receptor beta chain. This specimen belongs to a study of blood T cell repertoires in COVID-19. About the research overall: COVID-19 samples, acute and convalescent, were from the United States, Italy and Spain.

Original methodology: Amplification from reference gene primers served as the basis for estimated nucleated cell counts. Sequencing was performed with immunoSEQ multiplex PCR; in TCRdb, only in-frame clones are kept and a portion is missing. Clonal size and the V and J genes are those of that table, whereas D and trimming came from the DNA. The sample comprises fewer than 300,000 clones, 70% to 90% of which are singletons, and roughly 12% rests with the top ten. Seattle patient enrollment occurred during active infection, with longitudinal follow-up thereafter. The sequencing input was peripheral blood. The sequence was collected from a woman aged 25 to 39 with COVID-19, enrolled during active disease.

CDR3: CASGMTSGGFNEQFF. The CDR3 DNA is TGTGCCAGTGGGATGACTAGCGGGGGTTTTAATGAGCAGTTCTTC. This chain connects TRBV19 to TRBJ2-1; 12 positions match TRBD2. Germline CDR1 is LNHDA and CDR2 is SQIVND (reference sequence). The CDR3 runs 15 residues. With 8 bases clipped from V and 7 bases from J, the junction kept 9 bases outside the gene matches.